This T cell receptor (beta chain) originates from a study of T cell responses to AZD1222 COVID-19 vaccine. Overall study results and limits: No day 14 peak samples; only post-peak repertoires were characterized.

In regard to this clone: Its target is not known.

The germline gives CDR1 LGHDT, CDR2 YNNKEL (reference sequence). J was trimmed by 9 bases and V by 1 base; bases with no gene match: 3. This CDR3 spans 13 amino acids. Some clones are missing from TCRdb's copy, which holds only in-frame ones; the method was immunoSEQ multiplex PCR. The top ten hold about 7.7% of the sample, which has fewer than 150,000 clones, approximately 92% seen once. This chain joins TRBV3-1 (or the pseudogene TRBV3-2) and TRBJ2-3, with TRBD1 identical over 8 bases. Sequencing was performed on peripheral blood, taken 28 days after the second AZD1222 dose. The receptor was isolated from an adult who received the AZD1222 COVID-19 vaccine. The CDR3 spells CASSQGGQGTQYF. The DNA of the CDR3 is TGTGCCAGCAGCCAAGGAGGACAGGGAACGCAGTATTTT.